The sequence of this TCR beta chain was determined in a study of T cells in Graves' hyperthyroidism and ophthalmopathy. Regarding the study as a whole: The authors' 13 V-J model separated ophthalmopathy from stable hyperthyroidism. Most expanded thyroid clonotypes above 0.001 recurred in blood.

Subjects with ophthalmopathy showed a Clinical Activity Score no lower than 3, a NOSPECS grade no lower than 4, and a duration shorter than 3 months. Per germline, CDR1 LNHDA and CDR2 SQIVND (reference sequence). The CDR3 contains 13 residues. V dropped 8 bases and J dropped 3 bases, with 13 bases sitting between them. With respect to this clonotype: What it binds is not known.

Template material for amplifying TCR beta CDR3 regions consisted of RNA transcripts. HTBI primers drove first-round RT-PCR of the TCR CDR3. TCRdb called the multiplex PCR reads again in MiXCR, with one record for every CDR3 protein. This sample yields hundreds of thousands of distinct CDR3 sequences, of which roughly 14% are seen a single time; approximately 4.2% belongs to the top ten. The sequence was collected from a woman aged 35 to 49 with Graves' ophthalmopathy. Material for sequencing was blood. The chain uses TRBV19 and TRBJ1-2; D is uncertain. Here the CDR3 DNA reads TGTGCCAGTCGTCCCGCGCGGGACTATGGCTACACCTTC. Translating gives CASRPARDYGYTF.